The clone carrying this T cell receptor (beta chain) was seen more than once but under ten times. Its antigen is as yet unknown. The sample originates from a study of response to subunit inactivated influenza vaccine. Overall study results and limits: Each seasonal flu vaccination may recruit only limited new T cells, authors suggested.

The CDR3 length is 13 residues. V lost 6 bases and J lost 7; bases outside the gene matches: 8. In germline, CDR1 is SGHDN, CDR2 FVKESK. TCRdb re-analysed the RT-PCR reads in MiXCR, keeping a single row per CDR3 protein. The table lists around 580,000 distinct CDR3 sequences, about 12% of them singletons, with roughly 10% in the top ten. This clonotype originated in a man aged 50 or older who received an inactivated influenza vaccine. The J gene is TRBJ1-2, the V gene TRBV14; 7 bases are a match to TRBD1. The sample in question was PBMCs from blood, obtained on the day of vaccination. The CDR3, as DNA: TGTGCCAGCAGTCGGACAGGTTCGGGTGGCTACACCTTC. Encoded protein: CASSRTGSGGYTF.